A single sample gave rise to the 23 T cell receptor beta chains below, sequenced in a study of Tregs in tolerant kidney transplant recipients. The repertoire was sequenced with immunoSEQ multiplex PCR; TCRdb's copy has only in-frame clones and lacks some. The table has some 110,000 clones, 85% to 95% seen once; the top ten hold approximately 0.59%. Source material: CD4+ T cells from blood. The receptors stem from a human donor in good health.

The chain has TRBV18 and TRBJ2-1; D assignment may be TRBD1 or TRBD2 (5 bases each). CDR1 is KGHSH and CDR2 is LQKENI in the germline V gene. The CDR3 contains 15 residues. Trimming took 10 bases from V and 4 from J, leaving 20 bases between them. CDR3 coding DNA: TGTGCCACCGTTAGAGGAGGACAAACGTACAATGAGCAGTTCTTC. Its translation: CATVRGGQTYNEQFF.

This chain joins TRBV4-2 and TRBJ2-7, with 10 nucleotides matching TRBD2. J was trimmed by 3 bases and V by 0 bases; bases with no gene match: 2. CDR1 is LGHNA, CDR2 YNFKEQ, per germline. CDR3 length equals 15 residues. CDR3 coding DNA: TGTGCCAGCAGCCAAGAAGTAGCGGGGGGCTACGAGCAGTACTTC. It is translated as CASSQEVAGGYEQYF.

CDR3 loop: CASRDTENSPLHF. CDR3 in DNA: TGCGCCAGCAGGGATACAGAGAATTCACCCCTCCACTTT. The rearrangement joins TRBV5-1 to TRBJ1-6; D call uncertain. Germline CDR1 and CDR2: SGHRS and YFSETQ. The CDR3 consists of 13 residues. Trimming shortened V by 5 bases and J by 7 bases, and 10 bases separated the two germline ends.

The chain is built from TRBV5-1 and TRBJ2-2, with D uncertain. Germline V CDR1 and CDR2: SGHRS, YFSETQ. V lost 0 bases and J lost 0, with 9 bases in between. This CDR3 comprises 16 residues. The CDR3 loop is CASSLEANSNTGELFF. The DNA of the CDR3 is TGCGCCAGCAGCTTGGAAGCTAATTCGAACACCGGGGAGCTGTTTTTT. Full variable domain (missing parts from reference TRBV5-1 and TRBJ2-2): KAGVTQTPRYLIKTRGQQVTLSCSPISGHRSVSWYQQTPGQGLQFLFEYFSETQRNKGNFPGRFSGRQFSNSRSEMNVSTLELGDSALYLCASSLEANSNTGELFFGEGSRLTVL.

The V and J genes are TRBV11-3 and TRBJ2-3, with D uncertain. V lost 4 bases to trimming and J lost 2 bases, with 4 bases between them. The germline CDR1 and CDR2 sequences are SGHNT and YENEEA. The CDR3 runs 12 residues. The CDR3 reads CASSSNTDTQYF. DNA for the CDR3: TGTGCCAGCAGCTCCAACACAGATACGCAGTATTTT.

The chain is built from TRBV19 and TRBJ2-7; maybe TRBD2 (5 bases). The CDR3 has 13 amino acids. Trimming stripped 2 bases from V and 2 bases from J, with 7 bases between. The germline gives CDR1 LNHDA, CDR2 SQIVND (reference sequence). CDR3 residues: CASSITGTYEQYF. As DNA, the CDR3 is TGTGCCAGTAGTATAACGGGGACCTACGAGCAGTACTTC.

V is TRBV7-2 and J is TRBJ2-1; 9 nucleotides match TRBD2. CDR1 SGHTA and CDR2 FQGNSA come from the germline V gene. The CDR3 loop spans 15 amino acids. The J segment lost 5 bases and the V segment lost 1 base, leaving 3 bases of the junction unmatched. The DNA for the CDR3 is TGTGCCAGCAGCTTAGTTAGCGGGGGTAACAATGAGCAGTTCTTC. Encoded protein: CASSLVSGGNNEQFF.

In its sample, this clone was seen once. The chain joins TRBV19 to TRBJ2-5; TRBD2 agrees at 13 bases. J was trimmed by 4 bases and V by 3 bases; bases with no gene match: 5. There are 16 residues in the CDR3. Germline V gene data show CDR1 as LNHDA and CDR2 as SQIVND (reference sequence). CDR3 bases: TGTGCCAGTAGTATCCGGACTAGCGGGAGTCGAGAGACCCAGTACTTC. This sequence encodes CASSIRTSGSRETQYF.

This rearrangement joins TRBV6-1 to TRBJ1-1; D gene unclear. The CDR3 is 15 residues long. Germline CDR1 and CDR2: MNHNS and SASEGT. Trimming shortened V by 4 bases and J by 0 bases, and 12 bases separated the two germline ends. The DNA for the CDR3 is TGTGCCAGCAGTGCGTGGACGGCTATGAACACTGAAGCTTTCTTT. Residues: CASSAWTAMNTEAFF.

The genes are TRBV29-1 and TRBJ1-3; D not certain. V was pared by 2 bases and J by 2 bases, with 7 bases between. The CDR3 runs to 13 residues. Germline-derived CDR1 and CDR2 are SQVTM and ANQGSEA. Here the CDR3 reads CSVEKGTGNTIYF. DNA of the CDR3: TGCAGCGTTGAAAAAGGGACTGGAAACACCATATATTTT.

This rearrangement joins TRBV5-1 to TRBJ2-5, with D hard to call. Germline CDR1 SGHRS, CDR2 YFSETQ. The V end lost 0 bases, the J end lost 2 bases, and 11 bases lay between the germline ends. The CDR3 has 15 residues. The CDR3 reads CASSLGPRIQETQYF. CDR3 DNA: TGCGCCAGCAGCTTGGGTCCGCGGATTCAAGAGACCCAGTACTTC.

This rearrangement joins TRBV9 to TRBJ2-3; 13 nucleotides match TRBD2. Germline V CDR1 and CDR2: SGDLS, YYNGEE. Trimming cost V 3 bases and J 9 bases; bases outside gene matches: 4. CDR3 length equals 14 residues. The CDR3 nucleotides read TGTGCCAGCAGCGGAGGGACTAGCGGGATCACGCAGTATTTT. Amino acids: CASSGGTSGITQYF.

This clone was counted between two and nine times. J is TRBJ2-5 and V is TRBV2; 12 bases line up with TRBD2. CDR1 and CDR2 (germline): SNHLY, FYNNEI. There are 16 residues in the CDR3. Unmatched junction bases numbered 8, after V lost 8 bases and J lost 1 base. DNA for the CDR3: TGTGCCAGCCTGAGGGGACTAGCGGGTCTCCAAGAGACCCAGTACTTC. Amino acid sequence: CASLRGLAGLQETQYF.

This clone was observed a single time. The chain combines TRBV9 with TRBJ1-1; D gene ambiguous. From germline, CDR1 is SGDLS and CDR2 YYNGEE. This CDR3 spans 15 amino acids. V was trimmed by 4 bases and J by 0 bases, leaving 13 bases between them. CDR3 coding DNA: TGTGCCAGCAGCCCTGATCCATACATGAACACTGAAGCTTTCTTT. This encodes CASSPDPYMNTEAFF.

The CDR3 sequence: CASSEERSSGNTIYF. CDR3 coding DNA: TGTGCCAGCAGTGAGGAAAGGAGCTCTGGAAACACCATATATTTT. This chain uses TRBV6-1 with TRBJ1-3; D unresolved. The CDR3 sequence is 15 residues long. Trimming left V 3 bases short and J 0 bases short, with 9 bases between. Per germline, CDR1 MNHNS and CDR2 SASEGT.

V gene TRBV12-5 combines with J gene TRBJ2-5; possibly TRBD1 for D (5 bases). Trimming cost V 0 bases and J 5 bases, with 13 bases left between them. Germline V gene sequence: CDR1 LGHNT, CDR2 FRNRAP. CDR3 length: 15 amino acids. CDR3 loop: CASGLVQVLWETQYF. The CDR3 DNA reads TGTGCTAGTGGTTTGGTACAGGTTCTTTGGGAGACCCAGTACTTC.

The CDR3 bases are TGTGCCAGCCGAGGCGGGGTGAACACAGATACGCAGTATTTT. This encodes CASRGGVNTDTQYF. The chain recombines TRBV27 with TRBJ2-3; weak D call: TRBD2 (6 bases). The CDR3 is 14 amino acids. The V end lost 8 bases, the J end lost 2 bases, and 14 bases lay between the germline ends. In germline, CDR1 is MNHEY, CDR2 SMNVEV (reference sequence).

V gene TRBV4-2 combines with J gene TRBJ2-7; 7 nucleotides match TRBD2. The V and J ends lost 1 base and 0 bases, in that order; junction bases with no gene match: 6. Germline loops: CDR1 LGHNA, CDR2 YNFKEQ. This CDR3 is built from 16 residues. The DNA of the CDR3 is TGTGCCAGCAGCCAAGGAGAACTAGCGAGCTCCTACGAGCAGTACTTC. Its translation is CASSQGELASSYEQYF.

The CDR3 loop reads CASSLLGQGRYEQYF. The CDR3 bases are TGTGCCAGCTCACTCCTGGGACAGGGTCGTTACGAGCAGTACTTC. The J gene is TRBJ2-7, the V gene TRBV18; TRBD1 aligns across 9 bases. After removal of 4 bases from V and 4 bases from J, the junction contained 8 bases not matched to a gene. Germline loops: CDR1 KGHSH, CDR2 LQKENI. CDR3 length: 15 amino acids.

V gene TRBV6-5 combines with J gene TRBJ2-1, with D tentatively TRBD1 or TRBD2 (6 bases each). The V end was cut by 8 bases, the J end by 7 bases, with 12 bases between. Germline assignment: CDR1 MNHEY and CDR2 SVGAGI. The CDR3 spans 12 residues. This chain's CDR3 is CASCGGRNEQFF. CDR3 in DNA: TGTGCCAGCTGTGGGGGGCGAAATGAGCAGTTCTTC.

This chain links TRBV5-8 with TRBJ1-1; 9 bases match TRBD1. V lost 4 bases, J lost 2 bases, and 3 bases stayed unmatched. CDR1 is SGHTS, CDR2 YDEGEE, per germline. This CDR3 has 14 residues. The CDR3 reads CASSRGQGNTEAFF. The CDR3 nucleotides are TGTGCCAGCAGCCGGGGACAGGGAAACACTGAAGCTTTCTTT.

Regarding this clone: The same CDR3 arises from other DNA sequences in this sample as well. Here the CDR3 DNA reads TGTGCCAGCAGCCTACGAGGCGGGGAGCTGTTTTTT. Residues: CASSLRGGELFF. This chain links TRBV5-4 with TRBJ2-2; D gene ambiguous. Germline assignment: CDR1 SGHNT and CDR2 YYREEE (reference sequence). Trimming left V 4 bases short and J 7 bases short, with 8 bases between. The CDR3 sequence is 12 residues long.

The genes are TRBV2 and TRBJ2-7, with TRBD1 matching 11 bases. The CDR3 consists of 12 residues. Germline CDR1 SNHLY, CDR2 FYNNEI. CDR3 coding DNA: TGTGCCAGCAGTGAATGGGGACAGGGGGTTTCGGTC. It translates to CASSEWGQGVSV.